What follows describes a single T cell receptor (beta chain). The antigen is not known. Trimming removed 2 bases from V and 4 bases from J; junction bases left unmatched: 20. The CDR3 has 21 residues. Germline V gene data show CDR1 as MNHEY and CDR2 as SVGEGT. This record belongs to a study of blood T cells in healthy people across ages. General study findings and limits: The percentage of naive T cells correlated strongly with TCR beta diversity. Diversity was higher, and naive CD4+ cells more numerous, in long-lived donors than in aged donors.

A second PCR, run for roughly 7 to 12 cycles, used a sample-barcoded 5' primer plus a J-beta primer mix. Via MiXCR, TCRdb re-called the 5' RACE reads, giving one row per CDR3 protein. This sample has roughly 500,000 distinct CDR3 sequences, with about 25% found just once. These data were likewise used in another study, on T cells of mothers and their children. From that paper: In this cohort, donors were three healthy Caucasian mothers plus their six children. With unrelated pairs as the comparison, related mother-child pairs had a slightly higher overlap that was not significant.

This rearrangement joins TRBV6-2 or TRBV6-3 to TRBJ2-1; 10 bases line up with TRBD2. The receptor's source is a boy between 5 and 17 years old in good health. Sequencing was performed on blood. In nucleotides, the CDR3 is TGTGCCAGCAGTTACCCCGGGGTAGCGGGAGGACCGGGCGCTTCATACAATGAGCAGTTCTTC. It specifies CASSYPGVAGGPGASYNEQFF.